This T cell receptor (beta chain) was sequenced during a study of beta chain features in type 1 diabetes. Findings of the study overall: Researchers report that Type 1 diabetes patients had moderately but significantly shorter TCRB CDR3s across all four CD4+ subsets. Insertion counts at VDJ junctions were lower in type 1 diabetes patients, who also showed more deletions there.

Sequencing targeted expressed TCRB transcripts, as all isolated RNA had been reverse transcribed. Generated by immunoSEQ multiplex PCR, the TCRdb table keeps only in-frame clones and is missing some. The sample contains some 700,000 clones, 13% of which appear only once. The trim removed 0 bases at V and 10 bases at J, leaving 18 bases unmatched. CDR3 size: 19 residues. There are a few counts of this clone. Its antigen remains unidentified. Material: naive CD4+ T cells from blood. The chain uses TRBV23-1 and TRBJ1-4; 9 bases match TRBD1. TRBV23-1 is labeled an ORF, and its function is uncertain. This TCR came from a young man with type 1 diabetes. CDR3 in DNA: TGCGCCAGCAGTCAATCGGGGGACAGGGTAGAAGTTTGGTTTGGAAAACTGTTTTTT. Its translation: CASSQSGDRVEVWFGKLFF.